This T cell receptor beta chain was documented in a study of cytomegalovirus exposure and HLA in healthy donors. The wider study: Genetic ancestry analysis placed approximately 79% of the 398 donors that were genotyped in the Caucasian-associated cluster.

Researchers ran the PCR with 60 Vbeta and 13 Jbeta primers. Sequencing was performed with immunoSEQ multiplex PCR; in TCRdb, only in-frame clones are kept and a portion is missing. The profile shows roughly 150,000 clones, 78% of them singletons. Points on this clone: Its target is not known.

The CDR3 extends over 15 amino acids. Trimming took 4 bases from V and 3 from J; bases not matched to a gene: 8. CDR1 is SGHNT and CDR2 is YYREEE in the germline V gene (reference sequence). Each donor's status was that of a healthy bone marrow donor. Whole-study results and caveats: A few V segments could not be told apart, such as TRBV6-2 and TRBV6-3, and were left out. Cytomegalovirus association was listed for under 200 TCR beta chains.

The sequence came from a woman aged 40 to 55 in good health and CMV-seropositive. The sequenced material came from PBMCs. This chain links TRBV5-4 with TRBJ1-2, with 8 bases lining up with TRBD1. CDR3 sequence: CASSAGQGNYYGYTF. CDR3 nucleotide sequence: TGTGCCAGCAGCGCCGGACAGGGAAACTACTATGGCTACACCTTC.